Shown below are 23 T cell receptor beta chains from a single sample sequenced in a study of control samples from healthy donors and cancer patients. Clones were read by immunoSEQ multiplex PCR, and TCRdb kept only the in-frame ones, dropping some. The sample lists roughly 400,000 clones, about 93% seen once, with approximately 6.3% in the top ten. The specimen was PBMCs. These receptors were collected from a man aged 40-49 years with head and neck cancer.

The chain is built from TRBV2 and TRBJ2-1; the D is unclear. CDR3 size: 15 residues. Germline CDR1 is SNHLY and CDR2 is FYNNEI. V lost 1 base and J 7 bases, leaving 14 bases between the germline ends. CDR3 DNA sequence: TGTGCCAGCAGTGAAGGGGCGATTCATTTTAATGAGCAGTTCTTC. Protein sequence: CASSEGAIHFNEQFF.

The V gene is TRBV7-2, the J gene TRBJ1-2; D is unclear. The CDR3 has 14 residues. CDR1 SGHTA and CDR2 FQGNSA come from the germline V gene. V was shortened by 0 bases and J by 4 bases, with 9 bases between the two germline ends. This CDR3 is CASSLAGSSYGYTF. The CDR3 DNA reads TGTGCCAGCAGCTTAGCGGGCAGCAGCTATGGCTACACCTTC.

This chain joins TRBV20-1 and TRBJ1-1; D call uncertain. Between the trimmed V and J ends, which lost 3 bases and 4 bases, there was a span of 6 bases. The germline V gene has CDR1 DFQATT and CDR2 SNEGSKA (reference sequence). The CDR3 totals 11 residues. The CDR3 is CSASGPTEAFF. The CDR3 DNA sequence: TGCAGTGCTAGTGGACCCACTGAAGCTTTCTTT.

The rearrangement uses TRBV5-1 and TRBJ2-1, with D maybe TRBD2 (6 bases). The V gene lost 1 base and the J gene lost 0 bases, with 11 bases spanning the gap. The CDR3 contains 16 residues. CDR1 and CDR2 (germline): SGHRS, YFSETQ. The DNA of the CDR3 is TGCGCCAGCAGCTTGAGGATCGGGAGCTCCTACAATGAGCAGTTCTTC. Its protein is CASSLRIGSSYNEQFF. The whole variable domain, remainder taken from reference TRBV5-1 and TRBJ2-1, is KAGVTQTPRYLIKTRGQQVTLSCSPISGHRSVSWYQQTPGQGLQFLFEYFSETQRNKGNFPGRFSGRQFSNSRSEMNVSTLELGDSALYLCASSLRIGSSYNEQFFGPGTRLTVL.

This clone has only one observation. The genes are TRBV30 and TRBJ2-7, with D perhaps TRBD2 (5 bases). Per germline, CDR1 GTSNPN and CDR2 SVGIG (reference sequence). This CDR3 spans 16 amino acids. Deletions cut 3 bases from V and 2 bases from J, with 20 bases between. CDR3 in DNA: TGTGCCTGGAGCCACCCTCCCAGCGGAAGGCCCTACGAGCAGTACTTC. This translates into CAWSHPPSGRPYEQYF.

This rearrangement joins TRBV20-1 to TRBJ1-1; 7 bases fit TRBD1. With V trimmed by 3 bases and J by 5 bases, 6 bases remained unmatched. This CDR3 comprises 13 residues. Germline CDR1 is DFQATT and CDR2 is SNEGSKA (reference sequence). The CDR3 reads CSASKTGWTEAFF. CDR3 bases: TGCAGTGCTAGTAAGACAGGGTGGACTGAAGCTTTCTTT.

The chain recombines TRBV5-4 with TRBJ1-5, with 9 positions matching TRBD1. The CDR3 runs to 15 residues. In germline, CDR1 is SGHNT, CDR2 YYREEE (reference sequence). Trimming removed 0 bases from V and 2 bases from J; junction bases left unmatched: 0. This CDR3 is CASSLGTGGNQPQHF. CDR3 bases: TGTGCCAGCAGCTTGGGGACAGGGGGCAATCAGCCCCAGCATTTT. The full variable domain, in which reference TRBV5-4 and TRBJ1-5 provide the parts outside the CDR3, is ETGVTQSPTHLIKTRGQQVTLRCSSQSGHNTVSWYQQALGQGPQFIFQYYREEENGRGNFPPRFSGLQFPNYSSELNVNALELDDSALYLCASSLGTGGNQPQHFGDGTRLSIL.

This clone is a singleton in its sample. The chain joins TRBV2 to TRBJ1-1; the D gene is possibly TRBD1 (6 bases). The CDR3 is 13 amino acids. Germline V gene data show CDR1 as SNHLY and CDR2 as FYNNEI. The ends were cut back, 5 bases at V and 8 bases at J, with 15 bases in the middle. CDR3 protein: CASSNRVVQEAFF. CDR3 coding DNA: TGTGCCAGCAGTAACAGGGTTGTTCAAGAAGCTTTCTTT.

The rearrangement uses TRBV7-2 and TRBJ2-4, with 13 nucleotides matching TRBD2. This CDR3 comprises 19 residues. In germline, CDR1 is SGHTA, CDR2 FQGNSA. The junction had 11 bases not matched to a gene; V was cut back by 5 bases and J by 1 base. The CDR3 region is CASSLRLAGGSSAKNIQYF. In DNA, the CDR3 is TGTGCCAGCAGCCTTAGACTAGCGGGAGGATCCTCGGCCAAAAACATTCAGTACTTC. The full variable domain, its missing parts supplied by reference TRBV7-2 and TRBJ2-4, is GAGVSQSPSNKVTEKGKDVELRCDPISGHTALYWYRQSLGQGLEFLIYFQGNSAPDKSGLPSDRFSAERTGGSVSTLTIQRTQQEDSAVYLCASSLRLAGGSSAKNIQYFGAGTRLSVL.

The gene calls are TRBV6-5 and TRBJ2-1, with TRBD2 matching 9 bases. Trimming took 5 bases from V and 3 from J; bases not matched to a gene: 5. CDR1 MNHEY and CDR2 SVGAGI come from the germline V gene. The CDR3 spans 15 residues. CDR3 in DNA: TGTGCCAGCAGTAATTTAGCGGGAGTCTACAATGAGCAGTTCTTC. Translation: CASSNLAGVYNEQFF.

V and J are TRBV15 and TRBJ1-1, with a weak D call TRBD1 (5 bases). The V gene's germline CDR1 is LNHNV and CDR2 YYDKDF (reference sequence). This CDR3 is 14 amino acids long. Trimming cost V 1 base and J 6 bases, with 12 bases left between them. CDR3 in DNA: TGTGCCACCAGCAGAGGACACCGGGGCCCTGAAGCTTTCTTT. The encoded protein is CATSRGHRGPEAFF. Full variable domain (rest looked up from reference TRBV15 and TRBJ1-1): DAMVIQNPRYQVTQFGKPVTLSCSQTLNHNVMYWYQQKSSQAPKLLFHYYDKDFNNEADTPDNFQSRRPNTSFCFLDIRSPGLGDTAMYLCATSRGHRGPEAFFGQGTRLTVV.

This chain uses TRBV9 with TRBJ2-2, with D maybe TRBD2 (5 bases). Germline assignment: CDR1 SGDLS and CDR2 YYNGEE. V was pared by 5 bases and J by 7 bases, with 12 bases between. This CDR3 spans 13 amino acids. CDR3 in DNA: TGTGCCAGCAGATATTCCGAGGGCGGGGAGCTGTTTTTT. Amino acid sequence: CASRYSEGGELFF.

The chain recombines TRBV29-1 with TRBJ1-1; no firm D call. The V and J ends lost 6 bases and 5 bases respectively, with 19 bases between them. CDR3 length: 14 amino acids. The germline V gene has CDR1 SQVTM and CDR2 ANQGSEA. CDR3 DNA sequence: TGCAGCGTCGACCCCCGGGGTGGAACGACTGAAGCTTTCTTT. Amino acids: CSVDPRGGTTEAFF.

J is TRBJ1-6 and V is TRBV11-2, with D possibly matching TRBD1 (5 bases). Germline CDR1 and CDR2: SGHAT and FQNNGV. V lost 3 bases and J lost 8, with 11 bases in between. This CDR3 has 14 amino acids. The CDR3 coding sequence is TGTGCCAGCAGCTTCCGCGGGGGTGATTCACCCCTCCACTTT. Encoded protein: CASSFRGGDSPLHF.

The genes are TRBV19 and TRBJ2-7; tentative D call: TRBD1 (5 bases). Germline assignment: CDR1 LNHDA and CDR2 SQIVND (reference sequence). Deletions cut 6 bases from V and 0 bases from J, with 12 bases between. The CDR3 length is 14 residues. CDR3 loop: CASSVTGPSYEQYF. The CDR3 bases are TGTGCCAGTAGCGTTACAGGTCCCTCCTACGAGCAGTACTTC.

CDR3: CASSLGNTEAFF. The DNA for the CDR3 is TGTGCCAGCAGTTTGGGGAACACTGAAGCTTTCTTT. V usage is TRBV12-3 or TRBV12-4 and J usage is TRBJ1-1; no definite D call. Between the trimmed V and J ends, which lost 3 bases and 1 base, there was a span of 3 bases. The CDR3 totals 12 residues.

This chain links TRBV28 with TRBJ1-1, with a tentative D call TRBD1 (6 bases). The CDR3 spans 14 residues. V lost 8 bases, J lost 5 bases, and 18 bases lay in between. CDR1 and CDR2 (germline): MDHEN, SYDVKM. The CDR3 loop is CASGQPRQATEAFF. CDR3 nucleotide sequence: TGTGCCAGCGGACAGCCAAGACAGGCGACTGAAGCTTTCTTT.

As to this clone: One end of the junction does not line up with germline, which may come from a read error. Written as DNA, the CDR3 is TGTGCCAGCAGCTTAGATTGGGTTTCCCCTAACGAAAAACTGTTTTTT. Its translation is CASSLDWVSPNEKLFF. The chain is built from TRBV11-2 and TRBJ1-4; D is undetermined. This CDR3 is built from 16 residues. CDR1 SGHAT and CDR2 FQNNGV come from the germline V gene.

The chain carries TRBV12-5 and TRBJ1-1; TRBD1 might be the D (6 bases). Germline V gene data show CDR1 as LGHNT and CDR2 as FRNRAP. This CDR3 spans 12 amino acids. V gave up 1 base and J gave up 6 bases, with 6 bases separating them. The CDR3 DNA is TGTGCTAGTGGTTTGGGACAGGCTGAAGCTTTCTTT. This translates into CASGLGQAEAFF.

The rearrangement uses TRBV4-1 and TRBJ2-7, with D perhaps TRBD1 or TRBD2 (5 bases each). The germline gives CDR1 MGHRA, CDR2 YSYEKL. The CDR3 totals 17 residues. Trimming took 3 bases from V and 2 from J, leaving 20 bases between them. CDR3 sequence (DNA): TGCGCCAGCAGCCAGGCGGCGGGCTACAGGCAGCCCTACGAGCAGTACTTC. This codes for CASSQAAGYRQPYEQYF.

The chain employs TRBV18 and TRBJ1-1; D possibly corresponds to TRBD1 (6 bases). Trimming removed 5 bases from V and 5 bases from J, with 18 bases in between. The CDR3 length is 15 residues. The germline V gene has CDR1 KGHSH and CDR2 LQKENI. The CDR3 here is CASSSMETGRTEAFF. CDR3 DNA sequence: TGTGCCAGCTCATCCATGGAAACAGGGCGTACTGAAGCTTTCTTT. The whole variable domain, remainder taken from reference TRBV18 and TRBJ1-1, is NAGVMQNPRHLVRRRGQEARLRCSPMKGHSHVYWYRQLPEEGLKFMVYLQKENIIDESGMPKERFSAEFPKEGPSILRIQQVVRGDSAAYFCASSSMETGRTEAFFGQGTRLTVV.

The CDR3 DNA follows: TGTGCCAGCAGTTACTCCCCGGGGCCCTACGAGCAGTACTTC. Translated: CASSYSPGPYEQYF. This sequence joins TRBV6-2 or TRBV6-3 and TRBJ2-7, with D possibly called TRBD1 or TRBD2 (5 bases each). From germline, CDR1 is MNHEY and CDR2 SVGEGT. V was clipped by 0 bases and J by 2 bases, with 8 bases between them. This CDR3 region has 14 residues.

The chain couples TRBV28 to TRBJ1-5; the match to TRBD1 covers 7 bases. The V gene's germline CDR1 is MDHEN and CDR2 SYDVKM. The CDR3 is 15 residues long. Trimming removed 6 bases from V and 7 bases from J; junction bases left unmatched: 12. The CDR3: CASSPKNRGRQPQHF. CDR3 sequence (DNA): TGTGCCAGCAGCCCTAAAAACAGGGGAAGGCAGCCCCAGCATTTT.